The next 20 T cell receptor beta chains were all read from a single sample in a study of shared clonotypes between healthy human individuals. Profiled with immunoSEQ multiplex PCR; TCRdb holds only in-frame clones, not every one. The sample has around 690,000 clones, less than 95% seen once. Material for sequencing was memory CD8+ T cells from PBMCs. The subset here: CD45RO+ cells pooled with CCR7-negative TemRA cells. These receptors originate from a man between 18 and 35 years old in good health. Some clones in this sample may be carry-over from other donors' samples.

This chain links TRBV4-1 with TRBJ2-7; D call uncertain. This CDR3 has 15 amino acids. V lost 3 bases and J 0 bases, leaving 12 bases between the germline ends. CDR1 is MGHRA and CDR2 is YSYEKL in the germline V gene. The DNA for the CDR3 is TGCGCCAGCAGCCAGACCACGGGCCTCTCCTACGAGCAGTACTTC. Its translation is CASSQTTGLSYEQYF.

The chain has TRBV7-9 and TRBJ2-7, with D possibly being TRBD1 (6 bases). This CDR3 spans 16 amino acids. CDR1 and CDR2 from the germline V gene are SEHNR and FQNEAQ (reference sequence). The V and J ends lost 0 bases and 0 bases respectively, with 12 bases between them. The CDR3 sequence is CASSLAWGTTSYEQYF. The CDR3 DNA follows: TGTGCCAGCAGCTTAGCGTGGGGGACAACCTCCTACGAGCAGTACTTC.

Turning to this clone: The sample has other DNA sequences that encode this CDR3 too. The chain joins TRBV27 to TRBJ2-7; the match to TRBD2 covers 12 bases. V shed 2 bases, J shed 1 base, and the junction held 3 bases outside the gene matches. CDR1 is MNHEY, CDR2 SMNVEV, per germline (reference sequence). This CDR3 is 16 amino acids long. The CDR3 DNA is TGTGCCAGCAGTTTACTTGGGACTAGCGGGTCCTACGAGCAGTACTTC. It yields the protein CASSLLGTSGSYEQYF.

This clone was seen once. The gene calls are TRBV5-4 and TRBJ2-7, with 8 bases matching TRBD2. This CDR3 is built from 12 residues. Germline V lookup: CDR1 SGHNT, CDR2 YYREEE (reference sequence). J gave up 7 bases and V 3 bases, and 3 bases lay outside the gene matches. CDR3 DNA sequence: TGTGCCAGCAGCTACGGGAGGGGAGAGCAGTACTTC. This translates into CASSYGRGEQYF.

This clone turned up a few times. V is TRBV4-3 and J is TRBJ1-5; D gene uncertain. CDR3 length: 14 amino acids. The germline gives CDR1 LGHNA, CDR2 YSLEER. V lost 5 bases and J lost 6, with 14 bases in between. CDR3 loop: CASSSGLGGQPQHF. The DNA of the CDR3 is TGCGCCAGCAGCTCGGGTTTAGGCGGTCAGCCCCAGCATTTT.

The chain combines TRBV11-2 with TRBJ2-7, with a weak D call TRBD1 (5 bases). The CDR3 is 16 amino acids. The V end lost 2 bases, the J end lost 4 bases, and 18 bases lay between the germline ends. Germline V gene sequence: CDR1 SGHAT, CDR2 FQNNGV. The CDR3 here is CASSLTYGPRAYEQYF. CDR3 in DNA: TGTGCCAGCAGCTTAACATACGGACCCAGGGCATACGAGCAGTACTTC. Full variable domain (rest looked up from reference TRBV11-2 and TRBJ2-7): EAGVAQSPRYKIIEKRQSVAFWCNPISGHATLYWYQQILGQGPKLLIQFQNNGVVDDSQLPKDRFSAERLKGVDSTLKIQPAKLEDSAVYLCASSLTYGPRAYEQYFGPGTRLTVT.

The chain recombines TRBV9 with TRBJ1-1; perhaps TRBD1 as D (5 bases). Germline V gene sequence: CDR1 SGDLS, CDR2 YYNGEE. The V end lost 2 bases, the J end lost 4 bases, and 15 bases lay between the germline ends. This CDR3 comprises 15 residues. The CDR3 protein is CASSVVPQGATEAFF. The DNA for the CDR3 is TGTGCCAGCAGCGTTGTCCCCCAGGGTGCCACTGAAGCTTTCTTT.

CDR3 amino acids: CASSFQSNTWDEQYF. In DNA, the CDR3 is TGTGCCAGCAGTTTTCAGTCAAACACATGGGATGAGCAGTACTTC. This rearrangement joins TRBV27 to TRBJ2-7, with D uncertain. The CDR3 sequence is 15 residues long. In germline, CDR1 is MNHEY, CDR2 SMNVEV (reference sequence). V lost 3 bases to trimming and J lost 7 bases, with 19 bases between them.

J is TRBJ2-1 and V is TRBV2; no definite D call. Germline lookup yields CDR1 SNHLY and CDR2 FYNNEI. The V gene lost 3 bases and the J gene lost 4 bases, with 22 bases spanning the gap. The CDR3 has 18 residues. This chain's CDR3 is CASSEGSARTLPYNEQFF. The CDR3 coding sequence is TGTGCCAGCAGTGAGGGTTCCGCGAGAACCCTCCCTTACAATGAGCAGTTCTTC.

The J gene is TRBJ2-3, the V gene TRBV9; 11 bases align to TRBD2. The CDR3 loop spans 15 amino acids. Germline-derived CDR1 and CDR2 are SGDLS and YYNGEE. V shed 1 base and J 3 bases; nucleotides not matched to a gene: 1. The CDR3: CASSVLAGGTDTQYF. The DNA of the CDR3 is TGTGCCAGCAGCGTACTAGCGGGAGGAACAGATACGCAGTATTTT.

There are many counts of this clone. The chain carries TRBV4-3 and TRBJ2-3; 10 bases fit TRBD1. J was trimmed by 4 bases and V by 0 bases; bases with no gene match: 4. CDR1 LGHNA and CDR2 YSLEER come from the germline V gene. The CDR3 extends over 16 amino acids. The CDR3 DNA sequence: TGCGCCAGCAGCCAAGACCCCGGGACAGGGGCAGATACGCAGTATTTT. This sequence encodes CASSQDPGTGADTQYF.

The rearrangement uses TRBV5-5 and TRBJ2-7, with 9 bases that match TRBD2. Trimming took 1 base from V and 6 from J; bases not matched to a gene: 8. Germline V gene sequence: CDR1 SGHKS, CDR2 YYEKEE (reference sequence). The CDR3 length is 15 residues. The CDR3 sequence: CASSLWREGRGEQYF. CDR3 bases: TGTGCCAGCAGCTTGTGGCGGGAGGGCCGGGGCGAGCAGTACTTC.

V and J are TRBV30 and TRBJ1-2; perhaps TRBD1 as D (6 bases). The CDR3 extends over 11 amino acids. Per germline, CDR1 GTSNPN and CDR2 SVGIG (reference sequence). V lost 8 bases, J lost 7 bases, and 14 bases lay in between. CDR3 loop: CAGRGGVGYTF. The CDR3 coding sequence is TGTGCCGGAAGGGGGGGCGTTGGCTACACCTTC.

CDR3: CASSYRQGDYEQYF. The CDR3 DNA follows: TGCGCCAGCAGCTATCGACAGGGGGATTACGAGCAGTACTTC. The rearrangement links TRBV5-1 to TRBJ2-7, with 9 nucleotides matching TRBD1. Trimming cost V 3 bases and J 4 bases; bases outside gene matches: 5. Germline V gene lookup returns CDR1 SGHRS and CDR2 YFSETQ. This CDR3 comprises 14 residues.

This chain uses TRBV4-3 with TRBJ1-1; no firm D call. This CDR3 is built from 16 residues. With 1 base removed from V and 0 bases from J, the gap between germline ends came to 12 bases. Germline CDR1 and CDR2: LGHNA and YSLEER. In DNA form, the CDR3 reads TGCGCCAGCAGCCAAGCGGATGGTGATCTGAACACTGAAGCTTTCTTT. This translates into CASSQADGDLNTEAFF.

This sequence joins TRBV19 and TRBJ1-3, with TRBD1 matching 7 bases. CDR1 and CDR2 (germline): LNHDA, SQIVND (reference sequence). J was trimmed by 4 bases and V by 3 bases; bases with no gene match: 6. CDR3 length: 15 residues. The CDR3 protein is CASSIPRDSGNTIYF. In DNA form, the CDR3 reads TGTGCCAGTAGTATCCCCCGGGACAGCGGAAACACCATATATTTT.

V gene TRBV5-1 combines with J gene TRBJ2-7; 7 nucleotides agree with TRBD1. This CDR3 region has 16 residues. V was pared by 0 bases and J by 1 base, with 7 bases of the junction left unmatched. Germline CDR1 reads SGHRS; CDR2 reads YFSETQ. The CDR3 bases are TGCGCCAGCAGCTTGGAGCCCAGGGGGTTATCCTACGAGCAGTACTTC. Translating gives CASSLEPRGLSYEQYF.

The rearrangement uses TRBV7-8 and TRBJ1-1; no firm D call. The germline gives CDR1 SGHVS, CDR2 FQNEAQ. V gave up 2 bases and J gave up 9 bases, with 22 bases separating them. The CDR3 contains 16 residues. The chain's CDR3 is CASSLWRWGSRVKAFF. DNA for the CDR3: TGTGCCAGCAGCTTATGGCGCTGGGGATCGCGTGTAAAAGCTTTCTTT. Variable domain in full (rest from reference TRBV7-8 and TRBJ1-1): GAGVSQSPRYKVAKRGQDVALRCDPISGHVSLFWYQQALGQGPEFLTYFQNEAQLDKSGLPSDRFFAERPEGSVSTLKIQRTQQEDSAVYLCASSLWRWGSRVKAFFGQGTRLTVV.

The rearrangement links TRBV28 to TRBJ2-4; TRBD2 is a possible D gene (6 bases). The CDR3 has 13 residues. Trimming pared 3 bases from V and 7 bases from J, leaving 10 bases between. CDR1 is MDHEN and CDR2 is SYDVKM in the germline V gene. The CDR3 DNA follows: TGTGCCAGCAGTTTGGTTCGGGGGAACATTCAGTACTTC. Translated: CASSLVRGNIQYF.

The V and J genes are TRBV5-4 and TRBJ1-2, with a tentative D call TRBD1 (6 bases). Deletions cut 4 bases from V and 8 bases from J, with 18 bases between. CDR1 SGHNT and CDR2 YYREEE come from the germline V gene (reference sequence). The CDR3 is 14 residues long. The DNA of the CDR3 is TGTGCCAGCAGCCCGGGACATGGCGACGTCGGCTACACCTTC. The encoded protein is CASSPGHGDVGYTF.